The clone carrying this T cell receptor beta chain was observed many times. In TCRdb, the RACE reads were re-called with MiXCR into one record per CDR3 protein. Counted here are nearly 95,000 distinct CDR3 sequences, about 10% occurring once; the ten biggest clones make up over 2%. CDR3 size: 17 residues. Germline V gives CDR1 SGHTA, CDR2 FQGNSA. V gave up 3 bases and J gave up 0 bases; unmatched junction bases: 6. The sample is drawn from a study of human T cells and chemical hapten exposure. Study-wide background: The use of 2% DPC on approximately 2 cm by approximately 2 cm of upper inner arm skin constituted sensitization.

As for time point: patch test 2, 6 weeks after DPC sensitization. Sample treatment: therapeutic diphenylcyclopropenone sensitization with weekly scalp DPC. This chain connects TRBV7-2 to TRBJ1-3; TRBD1 aligns across 9 bases. The sequences come from whole blood, collected in connection with sensitization to the hapten diphenylcyclopropenone (DPC). The sequence came from a man aged 35 to 55 with alopecia areata. Some clones in this sample may be carry-over from other donors' samples. The CDR3 sequence: CASSLGTGRDSGNTIYF. The CDR3 DNA reads as TGTGCCAGCAGCTTGGGGACAGGGAGGGACTCTGGAAACACCATATATTTT.